A selection of T cell receptor beta chains follows, all from one sample in a study of cytomegalovirus exposure and HLA in healthy donors. Data came from immunoSEQ multiplex PCR; TCRdb stores just in-frame clones and leaves some out. The sample holds some 200,000 clones; approximately 82% are singletons and the top ten take roughly 0.58%. Sequenced sample: PBMCs. The receptor source for this set is a woman aged 40 to 50 in good health and CMV-seronegative. Each CDR3 is given with its conserved first and last residue. D genes are given only for firm matches. Clone size is given for some rows only: seen once, a few or many times, or a class if the clone is expanded.

>NA|TRBV5-6|TRBJ1-2|TRBD1
CASSPTGGEGAGYGYTF
TGTGCCAGCAGCCCGACAGGGGGCGAGGGGGCGGGCTATGGCTACACCTTC
>NA|TRBV29-1|TRBJ1-2|TRBD1
CSVLSRDRGYGYTF
TGCAGCGTTTTGAGCCGGGACAGGGGCTATGGCTACACCTTC
>NA|TRBV11-3|TRBJ2-3|TRBD2
CASSPREHTDTQYF
TGTGCCAGCAGCCCGCGGGAGCACACAGATACGCAGTATTTT
>NA|TRBV4-2|TRBJ2-7|NA
CASSQAGGPSYEQYF
TGTGCCAGCAGCCAGGCAGGGGGGCCCTCCTACGAGCAGTACTTC
>NA|TRBV27|TRBJ2-3|TRBD1
CASSLGTGVDTQYF
TGTGCCAGCAGTTTAGGGACAGGGGTCGATACGCAGTATTTT
>NA|TRBV7-2|TRBJ2-2|NA
CASSLVRAGELFF
TGTGCCAGCAGCTTAGTGAGGGCCGGGGAGCTGTTTTTT
>NA|TRBV7-6|TRBJ1-6|TRBD1
CASRYRGDSPLHF
TGTGCCAGCAGATACAGGGGGGATTCACCCCTCCACTTT
>NA|TRBV19|TRBJ1-1|NA
CASSIEGRRAFF
TGTGCCAGTAGTATAGAGGGGAGGAGAGCTTTCTTT
>NA|TRBV14|TRBJ2-1|NA
CASSLGASYNEQFF
TGTGCCAGCAGCCTAGGGGCCAGCTACAATGAGCAGTTCTTC
>NA|TRBV29-1|TRBJ1-1|NA
CSVEPGGNTEAFF
TGCAGCGTTGAACCGGGTGGGAACACTGAAGCTTTCTTT
>NA|TRBV9|TRBJ2-1|NA
CASSVATGIREQFF
TGTGCCAGCAGCGTAGCAACAGGGATACGTGAGCAGTTCTTC
>NA|TRBV19|TRBJ1-4|NA
CASSIWGAANEKLFF
TGTGCCAGTAGTATCTGGGGAGCTGCGAATGAAAAACTGTTTTTT
>NA|TRBV4-1|TRBJ2-7|NA
CASSQDIRGYTYEQYF
TGCGCCAGCAGCCAAGATATCCGGGGGTACACCTACGAGCAGTACTTC
>NA|TRBV7-9|TRBJ1-1|NA
CASSLERGTEAFF
TGTGCCAGCAGCCTTGAAAGGGGCACTGAAGCTTTCTTT
>once|TRBV5-5|TRBJ2-1|NA
CASSLVLDNEQFF
TGTGCCAGCAGCTTGGTTCTCGACAATGAGCAGTTCTTC
>few|TRBV4-1|TRBJ2-7|TRBD1
CASSQQGAYEQYF
TGCGCCAGCAGCCAGCAGGGGGCCTACGAGCAGTACTTC
>few|TRBV5-3|TRBJ2-5|NA
CARSSRDIKGVKPETQYF
TGTGCCAGAAGCTCCCGGGACATTAAGGGGGTAAAGCCCGAGACCCAGTACTTC
>NA|TRBV29-1|TRBJ2-1|TRBD1
CSVGLQGALNEQFF
TGCAGCGTTGGATTACAGGGGGCGCTTAATGAGCAGTTCTTC
>few|TRBV19|TRBJ1-4|NA
CASKVGGSNEKLFF
TGTGCCAGTAAAGTCGGAGGGAGTAATGAAAAACTGTTTTTT
>NA|TRBV11-2|TRBJ2-5|NA
CASSLRQHQETQYF
TGTGCCAGCAGCTTAAGACAACACCAAGAGACCCAGTACTTC
>NA|TRBV7-3|TRBJ1-6|TRBD1
CASSLTGTGSLHF
TGTGCCAGCAGCTTAACAGGGACAGGGTCCCTCCACTTT
>NA|TRBV6-5|TRBJ1-2|NA
CASSVSGSYGYTF
TGTGCCAGCAGCGTATCCGGTTCCTATGGCTACACCTTC
>NA|TRBV19|TRBJ2-3|TRBD1
CASSIFLGRGTGSNTQYF
TGTGCCAGTAGTATATTCCTGGGACGTGGGACAGGGAGTAATACGCAGTATTTT
>NA|TRBV7-2|TRBJ2-1|TRBD2
CASSLIGTSVNEQFF
TGTGCCAGCAGCTTAATCGGGACTAGCGTCAATGAGCAGTTCTTC
>once|TRBV7-2|TRBJ1-1|TRBD1
CASSLDRGPEAFF
TGTGCCAGCAGCTTGGACAGGGGCCCTGAAGCTTTCTTT
>NA|TRBV11-2|TRBJ1-5|TRBD1
CASSTTGDNQPQHF
TGTGCCAGCAGCACAACAGGGGATAATCAGCCCCAGCATTTT
>once|TRBV4-1|TRBJ2-7|TRBD2
CASSQVAGGQWEQYF
TGCGCCAGCAGCCAAGTTGCGGGGGGGCAGTGGGAGCAGTACTTC
>NA|TRBV28|TRBJ2-3|NA
CASTNRADTQYF
TGTGCCAGCACCAACAGGGCAGATACGCAGTATTTT
>NA|TRBV28|TRBJ1-1|TRBD1
CASTEWSIDRGRKYEAFF
TGTGCCAGCACCGAATGGAGTATTGACAGGGGGCGAAAGTATGAAGCTTTCTTT
>few|TRBV4-3|TRBJ2-1|TRBD1
CASSQEGQGNEQFF
TGCGCCAGCAGCCAAGAGGGACAGGGGAATGAGCAGTTCTTC
>NA|TRBV7-2|TRBJ2-3|NA
CASSLRSRGVGTDTQYF
TGTGCCAGCAGCTTACGATCCAGGGGAGTGGGCACAGATACGCAGTATTTT
>NA|TRBV4-1|TRBJ1-1|NA
CASSQGRTEAFF
TGCGCCAGCAGCCAAGGGAGGACTGAAGCTTTCTTT
>NA|TRBV5-1|TRBJ2-1|TRBD2
CASNSGGVVNEQFF
TGCGCCAGCAACAGCGGGGGGGTGGTCAATGAGCAGTTCTTC
>once|TRBV19|TRBJ1-1|TRBD1
CASSRTGANTEAFF
TGTGCCAGTAGTCGGACAGGGGCGAACACTGAAGCTTTCTTT
>NA|TRBV7-6|TRBJ2-3|TRBD2
CASSSIAGGLTDTQYF
TGTGCCAGCAGCTCGATAGCGGGGGGGCTGACAGATACGCAGTATTTT
>NA|TRBV9|TRBJ1-6|NA
CASSVAEGSYNSPLHF
TGTGCCAGCAGCGTAGCGGAGGGCTCCTATAATTCACCCCTCCACTTT
>NA|TRBV2|TRBJ1-5|NA
CASMIRGSPDQPQHF
TGTGCCAGCATGATACGGGGGTCCCCAGATCAGCCCCAGCATTTT
>NA|TRBV29-1|TRBJ2-2|NA
CSADSSTGELFF
TGCAGCGCCGACAGTTCTACCGGGGAGCTGTTTTTT
>NA|TRBV27|TRBJ2-3|NA
CASSLYQGSTDTQYF
TGTGCCAGCAGTTTATACCAGGGGTCCACAGATACGCAGTATTTT
>NA|TRBV28|TRBJ1-2|TRBD1
CASSLTGDYGYTF
TGTGCCAGCAGTTTGACAGGGGACTATGGCTACACCTTC
>NA|TRBV5-4|TRBJ2-3|NA
CASSTPSGQSMDTQYF
TGTGCCAGCAGCACCCCATCCGGACAGAGTATGGATACGCAGTATTTT
>NA|TRBV7-2|TRBJ2-1|TRBD1
CASSQDRGPYNEQFF
TGTGCCAGCAGCCAGGACAGGGGTCCCTACAATGAGCAGTTCTTC